These 32 T cell receptor beta chains came from one sample sequenced in a study of post-analysis software for immune sequencing data. Libraries were made from TCR beta cDNA, and they carried unique molecular identifiers. In TCRdb, the PCR reads were re-called with MiXCR into one record per CDR3 protein. The repertoire consists of hundreds of thousands of distinct CDR3 sequences, with approximately 59% occurring once and the leading ten covering about 11%. No antigen has been assigned to these receptors. Study results and limitations: TRBV segments more frequent in patients than in controls numbered several and included TRBV5-6, TRBV5-1 and TRBV20-1.

Specimen: blood. These TCRs come from a girl aged 2 to 10 with multiple sclerosis.

This clonotype has ten or more counts. The chain has TRBV3-1 and TRBJ2-3; D call uncertain. The CDR3 sequence is 11 residues long. Germline values: CDR1 LGHDT, CDR2 YNNKEL (reference sequence). V was cut by 1 base and J by 4 bases, with 0 bases left in between. The CDR3 sequence is CASSQADTQYF. In nucleotides, the CDR3 is TGTGCCAGCAGCCAAGCAGATACGCAGTATTTT.

This clonotype occurred a few times. The rearrangement links TRBV20-1 to TRBJ2-3; D gene ambiguous. Trimming shortened V by 2 bases and J by 0 bases, and 6 bases separated the two germline ends. This CDR3 contains 13 residues. Germline V CDR1 and CDR2: DFQATT, SNEGSKA (reference sequence). CDR3 region: CSARSPSTDTQYF. CDR3 nucleotide sequence: TGCAGTGCTAGATCACCTAGCACAGATACGCAGTATTTT.

The rearrangement links TRBV6-5 to TRBJ2-5; D is unresolved. There are 12 residues in the CDR3. The V gene's germline CDR1 is MNHEY and CDR2 SVGAGI. The V end lost 6 bases, the J end lost 5 bases, and 10 bases lay between the germline ends. CDR3 sequence reads: CASSRRGETQYF. The DNA for the CDR3 is TGTGCCAGCAGCAGACGTGGGGAGACCCAGTACTTC.

V gene TRBV18 combines with J gene TRBJ2-1, with 8 bases aligning to TRBD2. This CDR3 is 16 amino acids long. The J segment lost 7 bases and the V segment lost 0 bases, leaving 8 bases of the junction unmatched. Germline V gene sequence: CDR1 KGHSH, CDR2 LQKENI. The CDR3 is CASSPPVIRGGNEQFF. CDR3 bases: TGTGCCAGCTCACCACCGGTCATACGGGGGGGGAATGAGCAGTTCTTC.

The sample holds a few counts of this clonotype. The chain couples TRBV27 to TRBJ2-1; D may correspond to TRBD1 or TRBD2 (6 bases each). The CDR3 contains 15 residues. CDR1 and CDR2 from the germline V gene are MNHEY and SMNVEV (reference sequence). V was clipped by 8 bases and J by 7 bases, with 21 bases between them. CDR3 bases: TGTGCCAGCGGTTGGGGGTTAGGGGGGAGGAATGAGCAGTTCTTC. Encoded protein: CASGWGLGGRNEQFF.

This clonotype was observed a single time. J is TRBJ2-1 and V is TRBV7-8; 9 nucleotides agree with TRBD1. The CDR3 runs 18 residues. Germline V gene lookup returns CDR1 SGHVS and CDR2 FQNEAQ. V was clipped by 4 bases and J by 5 bases; unmatched bases: 15. The CDR3 loop reads CASSSRRGDRAAHNEQFF. DNA of the CDR3: TGTGCCAGCAGCTCCCGCCGAGGGGACAGGGCCGCCCACAATGAGCAGTTCTTC. The entire variable domain, with the rest obtained from reference TRBV7-8 and TRBJ2-1, is as follows: GAGVSQSPRYKVAKRGQDVALRCDPISGHVSLFWYQQALGQGPEFLTYFQNEAQLDKSGLPSDRFFAERPEGSVSTLKIQRTQQEDSAVYLCASSSRRGDRAAHNEQFFGPGTRLTVL.

This chain connects TRBV7-2 to TRBJ2-3; 10 bases are shared with TRBD2. Germline trimming cut 6 bases from V and 4 bases from J; bases unmatched to any gene: 4. The germline gives CDR1 SGHTA, CDR2 FQGNSA. The CDR3 extends over 14 amino acids. The CDR3 reads CASSPAGGPDTQYF. In DNA form, the CDR3 reads TGTGCCAGCAGTCCAGCGGGGGGGCCAGATACGCAGTATTTT.

The V gene is TRBV7-9, the J gene TRBJ2-5; D may match TRBD1 or TRBD2 (5 bases each). Trimming removed 3 bases at V and 9 bases at J, with 14 bases between. Germline CDR1 reads SEHNR; CDR2 reads FQNEAQ (reference sequence). The length of the CDR3 is 13 residues. The CDR3 sequence is CASSLSQLGAQYF. CDR3 DNA sequence: TGTGCCAGCAGCTTGTCTCAGCTGGGGGCCCAGTACTTC. Full variable domain (missing parts from reference TRBV7-9 and TRBJ2-5): DTGVSQNPRHKITKRGQNVTFRCDPISEHNRLYWYRQTLGQGPEFLTYFQNEAQLEKSRLLSDRFSAERPKGSFSTLEIQRTEQGDSAMYLCASSLSQLGAQYFGPGTRLLVL.

This clonotype occurred once. The chain links TRBV7-6 to TRBJ1-6, with no clear D. The germline V and J ends were trimmed by 1 base and 5 bases, with 6 bases remaining between them. Germline CDR1 is SGHVS and CDR2 is FNYEAQ. There are 14 residues in the CDR3. The CDR3 loop reads CASSLETDNSPLHF. The CDR3 DNA follows: TGTGCCAGCAGCTTAGAAACGGATAATTCACCCCTCCACTTT.

The gene calls are TRBV12-3 or TRBV12-4 and TRBJ2-1, with 8 bases aligning to TRBD2. This CDR3 is built from 18 residues. The trim removed 5 bases at V and 4 bases at J, leaving 16 bases unmatched. The DNA for the CDR3 is TGTGCCAGCAGTGGTGGCAGCGGGAGCCTCACGCCGTACAATGAGCAGTTCTTC. Translation: CASSGGSGSLTPYNEQFF.

The chain has TRBV7-2 and TRBJ1-6; possibly TRBD1 for D (6 bases). CDR1 SGHTA and CDR2 FQGNSA come from the germline V gene. V shed 3 bases and J shed 7 bases, with 13 bases lying between them. The CDR3 loop spans 15 amino acids. The CDR3 reads CASSFGGPGNSPLHF. The CDR3 bases are TGTGCCAGCAGCTTCGGGGGGCCGGGGAATTCACCCCTCCACTTT.

The chain recombines TRBV7-9 with TRBJ1-2; D uncertain. The CDR3 runs 14 residues. The V end lost 4 bases, the J end lost 0 bases, and 9 bases lay between the germline ends. Per germline, CDR1 SEHNR and CDR2 FQNEAQ (reference sequence). The CDR3 DNA reads TGTGCCAGCAGCTATTGGGAGGCTAACTATGGCTACACCTTC. Its protein product is CASSYWEANYGYTF.

The gene calls are TRBV25-1 and TRBJ2-5, with D possibly being TRBD1 (5 bases). TRBJ2-7 matches the DNA end more closely, so the J call is doubtful. The V gene's germline CDR1 is MGHDK and CDR2 SYGVNS. This CDR3 has 13 amino acids. CDR3 bases: TGTGCCAGCAGTGACGAAGACAGTTACGAGCAGTACTTC. Encoded protein: CASSDEDSYEQYF.

This chain joins TRBV19 and TRBJ2-7; 9 bases agree with TRBD2. The CDR3 is 14 amino acids. The V and J ends lost 6 bases and 6 bases, in that order; junction bases with no gene match: 9. Per germline, CDR1 LNHDA and CDR2 SQIVND (reference sequence). The CDR3 spells CASSRREGFLEQYF. CDR3 in DNA: TGTGCCAGTAGCCGGCGGGAGGGTTTCCTCGAGCAGTACTTC.

The genes are TRBV6-6 and TRBJ2-5; TRBD1 matches 9 bases. The end of the DNA fits TRBJ2-4 better, so the J call may be wrong. This CDR3 is built from 12 residues. Germline-derived CDR1 and CDR2 are MNHNY and SVGAGI (reference sequence). CDR3 nucleotide sequence: TGTGCCAGCAGTGGACAGGGGCTCATTCAGTACTTC. Translating gives CASSGQGLIQYF.

This chain uses TRBV29-1 with TRBJ1-1; 8 bases align to TRBD1. V shed 2 bases and J 6 bases; nucleotides not matched to a gene: 8. This CDR3 is built from 14 residues. CDR1 SQVTM and CDR2 ANQGSEA come from the germline V gene. CDR3 sequence: CSVEKGQGTSEAFF. In nucleotides, the CDR3 is TGCAGCGTTGAAAAAGGACAGGGAACTTCTGAAGCTTTCTTT.

This chain joins TRBV25-1 and TRBJ2-7; no firm D call. Trimming removed 2 bases from V and 7 bases from J, with 12 bases in between. The CDR3 extends over 13 amino acids. In germline, CDR1 is MGHDK, CDR2 SYGVNS. The CDR3 bases are TGTGCCAGCAGTGAAGAAAACAGCGAAGAGCAGTACTTC. Protein: CASSEENSEEQYF.

The rearrangement links TRBV12-3 or TRBV12-4 to TRBJ2-1; D is undetermined. V dropped 2 bases and J dropped 8 bases, with 7 bases sitting between them. This CDR3 spans 12 amino acids. The CDR3 protein is CASSLTFDEQFF. CDR3 DNA sequence: TGTGCCAGCAGTTTAACGTTCGATGAGCAGTTCTTC.

Only a few counts were recorded for this clonotype. The V gene is TRBV20-1, the J gene TRBJ2-1; TRBD2 aligns across 11 bases. In germline, CDR1 is DFQATT, CDR2 SNEGSKA (reference sequence). V shed 8 bases, J shed 3 bases, and the junction held 12 bases outside the gene matches. CDR3 length: 16 amino acids. CDR3 sequence (DNA): TGCAGTACTATTAGACTAGCGGGGCTGTACTACAATGAGCAGTTCTTC. Translated, it gives CSTIRLAGLYYNEQFF.

The chain links TRBV6-2 or TRBV6-3 to TRBJ2-3; 7 bases map to TRBD2. Germline V lookup: CDR1 MNHEY, CDR2 SVGEGT. This CDR3 has 14 residues. Unmatched junction bases numbered 5, after V lost 7 bases and J lost 1 base. The CDR3 nucleotides read TGTGCCAGCACTTTGGGGGGGGGCACAGATACGCAGTATTTT. Translating gives CASTLGGGTDTQYF.

The V and J genes are TRBV13 and TRBJ2-1, with a possible D match to TRBD2 (5 bases). CDR1 PRHDT and CDR2 FYEKMQ come from the germline V gene (reference sequence). The CDR3 length is 16 residues. Deletions cut 2 bases from V and 6 bases from J, with 17 bases between. The CDR3 DNA sequence: TGTGCCAGCAGCTTATGGGCAGCCACTAGTAGCAATGAGCAGTTCTTC. Its protein product is CASSLWAATSSNEQFF.

The CDR3 here is CSARRQGRNEQFF. CDR3 nucleotides: TGCAGTGCTAGGCGACAGGGGAGGAATGAGCAGTTCTTC. The chain has TRBV20-1 and TRBJ2-1; 8 nucleotides agree with TRBD1. This CDR3 is built from 13 residues. The V and J ends lost 3 bases and 7 bases, in that order; junction bases with no gene match: 5. Germline V CDR1 and CDR2: DFQATT, SNEGSKA (reference sequence).

The V and J genes are TRBV20-1 and TRBJ2-7; D unclear. The last part of the DNA fits TRBJ2-5 better; the J call may be wrong. The CDR3 length is 11 residues. In germline, CDR1 is DFQATT, CDR2 SNEGSKA (reference sequence). The CDR3 is CSVWIRETQYF. Here the CDR3 DNA reads TGCAGTGTCTGGATCAGGGAGACCCAGTACTTC.

This chain links TRBV9 with TRBJ2-6; 7 nucleotides agree with TRBD1. CDR3 length equals 19 residues. Germline V gene data show CDR1 as SGDLS and CDR2 as YYNGEE. V lost 1 base to trimming and J lost 0 bases; unmatched junction nucleotides: 10. The CDR3 loop is CASSVFSGQTISGANVLTF. CDR3 in DNA: TGTGCCAGCAGCGTATTCTCGGGACAGACTATCTCTGGGGCCAACGTCCTGACTTTC.

About this clonotype: The germline gene is not matched at one end of the junction; a read error may be the cause. V and J are TRBV6-1 and TRBJ2-3, with a possible D match to TRBD1 (5 bases). The CDR3 sequence is 16 residues long. The germline V gene has CDR1 MNHNS and CDR2 SASEGT. The CDR3, as DNA: TGTGCCAGTAGTGGAGACAGTTTTGCTAGCACAGATACGCAGTATTTT. Amino acid sequence: CASSGDSFASTDTQYF.

CDR3 sequence: CASSPRTRAQGQYF. The CDR3 DNA sequence: TGTGCCAGCAGCCCAAGGACTAGAGCGCAGGGGCAGTATTTT. The V gene is TRBV7-2, the J gene TRBJ2-3; the match to TRBD2 covers 7 bases. Germline V gene data show CDR1 as SGHTA and CDR2 as FQGNSA. The length of the CDR3 is 14 residues. With 5 bases clipped from V and 11 bases from J, the junction kept 13 bases outside the gene matches. Supplemented by reference TRBV7-2 and TRBJ2-3, the full variable domain reads GAGVSQSPSNKVTEKGKDVELRCDPISGHTALYWYRQSLGQGLEFLIYFQGNSAPDKSGLPSDRFSAERTGGSVSTLTIQRTQQEDSAVYLCASSPRTRAQGQYFGPGTRLTVL.

V is TRBV20-1 and J is TRBJ2-3; D perhaps matches TRBD2 (5 bases). Trimming stripped 0 bases from V and 2 bases from J, with 12 bases between. Per the germline V gene, CDR1 is DFQATT and CDR2 is SNEGSKA (reference sequence). This CDR3 has 15 residues. As DNA, the CDR3 is TGCAGTGCTAGAGAAGGAAGCGGATCCACAGATACGCAGTATTTT. Amino acids: CSAREGSGSTDTQYF.

The chain recombines TRBV20-1 with TRBJ2-1; 7 bases match TRBD2. The V segment lost 5 bases and the J segment 7 bases; nucleotides outside the gene matches: 11. The CDR3 covers 14 residues. Germline-derived CDR1 and CDR2 are DFQATT and SNEGSKA (reference sequence). This CDR3 reads CSALLAGVGNEQFF. The CDR3 DNA is TGCAGTGCTCTCCTGGCGGGAGTAGGTAATGAGCAGTTCTTC.

The chain carries TRBV27 and TRBJ2-2; no clear D. In germline, CDR1 is MNHEY, CDR2 SMNVEV (reference sequence). V shed 7 bases and J shed 7 bases, with 13 bases lying between them. CDR3 length equals 13 residues. CDR3: CASTFGPHGELFF. CDR3 nucleotide sequence: TGTGCCAGCACCTTCGGGCCTCACGGGGAGCTGTTTTTT.

This chain joins TRBV6-6 and TRBJ1-2; a weak D match, TRBD1 (6 bases). Trimming pared 8 bases from V and 7 bases from J, leaving 17 bases between. Germline CDR1 and CDR2: MNHNY and SVGAGI (reference sequence). The CDR3 loop spans 13 amino acids. CDR3 sequence: CASSRQEPIGYTF. The CDR3 nucleotides read TGTGCCAGCTCACGACAGGAACCAATTGGCTACACCTTC.

This sequence joins TRBV10-3 and TRBJ1-1; 9 bases match TRBD1. V gave up 3 bases and J gave up 7 bases; unmatched junction bases: 6. Germline V gives CDR1 ENHRY, CDR2 SYGVKD. This CDR3 has 14 amino acids. CDR3 sequence: CAISDPGQGIEAFF. CDR3 DNA sequence: TGTGCCATCAGTGATCCGGGACAGGGTATTGAAGCTTTCTTT.

This chain uses TRBV6-1 with TRBJ2-3; 13 positions agree with TRBD2. This CDR3 contains 19 residues. Germline V CDR1 and CDR2: MNHNS, SASEGT. With V trimmed by 4 bases and J by 5 bases, 15 bases remained unmatched. CDR3 sequence (DNA): TGTGCCAGCAGTGCCGACTCGCCCGGACTAGCGGGGGCGGAAGATACGCAGTATTTT. It codes for CASSADSPGLAGAEDTQYF.